This entry lists 31 T cell receptor beta chains sequenced from one sample in a study of T cell responses to AZD1222 COVID-19 vaccine. The table came from immunoSEQ multiplex PCR; TCRdb's copy has only in-frame clones and leaves some out. The table records about 140,000 clones, about 88% of them present only once. The starting material was peripheral blood, obtained 28 days after the second AZD1222 dose. These receptors were collected from an adult who received the AZD1222 COVID-19 vaccine.

The chain couples TRBV6-5 to TRBJ1-6; D uncertain. V was trimmed by 6 bases and J by 14 bases, leaving 14 bases between them. The CDR3 is made up of 12 amino acids. Germline-derived CDR1 and CDR2 are MNHEY and SVGAGI. The CDR3 sequence: CASSLPGRSLHF. CDR3 coding DNA: TGTGCCAGCAGCCTACCCGGGAGGTCCCTCCACTTT.

The chain is built from TRBV18 and TRBJ1-6; no clear D gene. CDR3 length equals 15 residues. From germline, CDR1 is KGHSH and CDR2 LQKENI. V gave up 3 bases and J gave up 8 bases, with 14 bases separating them. CDR3 loop: CASSPETVAHSPLHF. As DNA, the CDR3 is TGTGCCAGCTCACCGGAGACTGTAGCACATTCACCCCTCCACTTT.

The rearrangement joins TRBV7-6 to TRBJ1-1, with D possibly being TRBD1 (5 bases). The CDR3 has 12 residues. The V end was cut by 4 bases, the J end by 5 bases, with 8 bases between. Germline loops: CDR1 SGHVS, CDR2 FNYEAQ. CDR3 sequence (DNA): TGTGCCAGCAGCTCGGGGGGGACTGAAGCTTTCTTT. Translation: CASSSGGTEAFF.

This sequence joins TRBV5-6 and TRBJ2-3; D remains ambiguous. CDR1 is SGHDT, CDR2 YYEEEE, per germline. This CDR3 is 13 amino acids long. The germline V and J ends were trimmed by 2 bases and 4 bases, with 8 bases remaining between them. The CDR3 protein is CASSFGIPDTQYF. The CDR3 coding sequence is TGTGCCAGCAGCTTCGGCATCCCAGATACGCAGTATTTT.

V and J are TRBV7-8 and TRBJ2-3; TRBD1 aligns across 7 bases. This CDR3 has 12 residues. Germline trimming cut 5 bases from V and 6 bases from J; bases unmatched to any gene: 2. Per the germline V gene, CDR1 is SGHVS and CDR2 is FQNEAQ. The CDR3 DNA is TGTGCCAGCAGCCTGACAGGGGATACGCAGTATTTT. Translated: CASSLTGDTQYF. The full variable domain, its missing parts supplied by reference TRBV7-8 and TRBJ2-3, is GAGVSQSPRYKVAKRGQDVALRCDPISGHVSLFWYQQALGQGPEFLTYFQNEAQLDKSGLPSDRFFAERPEGSVSTLKIQRTQQEDSAVYLCASSLTGDTQYFGPGTRLTVL.

The V gene is TRBV7-2, the J gene TRBJ2-5, with D possibly matching TRBD1 (5 bases). There are 14 residues in the CDR3. V lost 1 base to trimming and J lost 2 bases, with 8 bases between them. Germline CDR1 SGHTA, CDR2 FQGNSA. Here the CDR3 reads CASSLVGPQETQYF. For the CDR3, the DNA is TGTGCCAGCAGCTTAGTGGGGCCTCAAGAGACCCAGTACTTC.

A remark on this clone: The sample contains more than one DNA sequence encoding this CDR3. V gene TRBV7-3 combines with J gene TRBJ2-1; the D gene is possibly TRBD2 (6 bases). Trimming took off 5 bases at V and 4 bases at J, with 18 bases between the two ends. This CDR3 is built from 16 residues. The germline gives CDR1 SGHTA, CDR2 FQGTGA. DNA of the CDR3: TGTGCCAGCAGCCCAAACCCGGGACTCTTATACAATGAGCAGTTCTTC. This translates into CASSPNPGLLYNEQFF.

This chain connects TRBV28 to TRBJ2-7; D is uncertain. The V end was cut by 6 bases, the J end by 3 bases, with 15 bases between. The CDR3 covers 14 residues. The V gene's germline CDR1 is MDHEN and CDR2 SYDVKM. This CDR3 is CASRPHDGVYEQYF. CDR3 bases: TGTGCCAGCAGACCCCATGACGGAGTCTACGAGCAGTACTTC.

In DNA, the CDR3 is TGTGCCTGGAGTGGCGGGGGTATATCCTACGAGCAGTACTTC. As protein: CAWSGGGISYEQYF. The chain has TRBV30 and TRBJ2-7, with 7 positions matching TRBD2. CDR3 length: 14 amino acids. V lost 1 base to trimming and J lost 1 base; unmatched junction nucleotides: 4. CDR1 is GTSNPN and CDR2 is SVGIG in the germline V gene (reference sequence).

This chain uses TRBV27 with TRBJ2-7; D unclear. CDR1 is MNHEY and CDR2 is SMNVEV in the germline V gene (reference sequence). This CDR3 is built from 14 residues. Between the trimmed V and J ends, which lost 5 bases and 6 bases, there was a span of 17 bases. CDR3 residues: CASSLTTYRGEQYF. CDR3 nucleotide sequence: TGTGCCAGCAGTCTTACTACCTATCGAGGCGAGCAGTACTTC.

The chain employs TRBV30 and TRBJ2-3; 8 bases match TRBD2. The CDR3 totals 17 residues. With 2 bases clipped from V and 2 bases from J, the junction kept 12 bases outside the gene matches. Germline CDR1 and CDR2: GTSNPN and SVGIG (reference sequence). The CDR3: CAWSTAGGRLNTDTQYF. The CDR3 DNA follows: TGTGCCTGGAGTACCGCCGGCGGGAGGCTTAACACAGATACGCAGTATTTT.

The chain joins TRBV27 to TRBJ2-1; unclear D gene. This CDR3 has 13 amino acids. The V end lost 0 bases, the J end lost 5 bases, and 5 bases lay between the germline ends. The germline V gene encodes CDR1 MNHEY and CDR2 SMNVEV (reference sequence). This chain's CDR3 is CASSLSLNNEQFF. CDR3 coding DNA: TGTGCCAGCAGTTTATCGTTAAACAATGAGCAGTTCTTC.

The chain carries TRBV18 and TRBJ2-7; D may be TRBD1 or TRBD2 (5 bases each). The CDR3 has 16 amino acids. CDR1 is KGHSH, CDR2 LQKENI, per germline. The ends were cut back, 3 bases at V and 2 bases at J, with 17 bases in the middle. This CDR3 reads CASSPKQAGAAYEQYF. In DNA, the CDR3 is TGTGCCAGCTCACCGAAACAAGCCGGGGCCGCCTACGAGCAGTACTTC.

The chain joins TRBV7-3 to TRBJ1-1; TRBD1 might be the D (5 bases). The CDR3 totals 13 residues. The germline V gene encodes CDR1 SGHTA and CDR2 FQGTGA. V was clipped by 5 bases and J by 6 bases, with 13 bases between them. CDR3 loop: CASSPLGDAEAFF. Here the CDR3 DNA reads TGTGCCAGCAGCCCGTTAGGGGACGCTGAAGCTTTCTTT.

The V call is TRBV9, the J call TRBJ2-6; D perhaps matches TRBD2 (5 bases). Deletions cut 7 bases from V and 0 bases from J, with 11 bases between. This CDR3 spans 15 amino acids. Germline CDR1 and CDR2: SGDLS and YYNGEE. As DNA, the CDR3 is TGTGCCAGCGGAGGACGGAACTCTGGGGCCAACGTCCTGACTTTC. This sequence encodes CASGGRNSGANVLTF.

J is TRBJ2-5 and V is TRBV3-1 (or the pseudogene TRBV3-2); D is perhaps TRBD2 (5 bases). The CDR3 consists of 16 residues. Germline CDR1 LGHDT, CDR2 YNNKEL (reference sequence). Trimming left V 7 bases short and J 3 bases short, with 21 bases between. DNA of the CDR3: TGTGCCAGCACCACGGTGATAAGTAAGGGAGAAGAGACCCAGTACTTC. Amino acid sequence: CASTTVISKGEETQYF.

The sample holds one count of this clone. The V call is TRBV19, the J call TRBJ2-1; no definite D call. The CDR3 runs to 15 residues. From germline, CDR1 is LNHDA and CDR2 SQIVND (reference sequence). V was clipped by 3 bases and J by 9 bases, with 18 bases between them. CDR3 amino acids: CASSIRRNSRLEQFF. The CDR3 DNA reads TGTGCCAGTAGTATCAGACGGAACTCCCGCCTTGAGCAGTTCTTC.

The genes are TRBV4-1 and TRBJ1-1, with D perhaps TRBD1 (6 bases). Per germline, CDR1 MGHRA and CDR2 YSYEKL. This CDR3 is 14 amino acids long. Trimming removed 0 bases at V and 11 bases at J, with 16 bases between. The CDR3 here is CASSQEGGGQEAFF. The CDR3 DNA reads TGCGCCAGCAGCCAAGAGGGCGGGGGGCAGGAGGCTTTCTTT.

The chain is built from TRBV5-3 and TRBJ1-2; D gene uncertain. TRBV5-3 carries the ORF label, with uncertain function. The germline V and J ends were trimmed by 5 bases and 3 bases, with 20 bases remaining between them. The CDR3 is 16 amino acids. The chain's CDR3 is CARREEHISPDYGYTF. DNA for the CDR3: TGTGCCAGAAGGGAGGAGCACATATCCCCCGACTATGGCTACACCTTC.

V and J are TRBV28 and TRBJ1-2, with unresolved D. The germline V gene has CDR1 MDHEN and CDR2 SYDVKM. The CDR3 length is 12 residues. Trimming stripped 2 bases from V and 7 bases from J, with 8 bases between. The CDR3 nucleotides read TGTGCCAGCAGTTTACAAACATCTGGCTACACCTTC. Its translation is CASSLQTSGYTF.

This chain joins TRBV28 and TRBJ2-2; D not resolved. The CDR3 extends over 14 amino acids. CDR1 and CDR2 (germline): MDHEN, SYDVKM. With 3 bases removed from V and 1 base from J, the gap between germline ends came to 6 bases. CDR3 DNA sequence: TGTGCCAGCAGTTTGGCAGGGAACACCGGGGAGCTGTTTTTT. Its translation: CASSLAGNTGELFF.

The J gene is TRBJ2-2, the V gene TRBV5-1; 7 nucleotides align to TRBD1. V trimming: 2 bases; J trimming: 6 bases; junction bases outside the gene matches: 7. This CDR3 is built from 15 residues. From germline, CDR1 is SGHRS and CDR2 YFSETQ. CDR3 residues: CASSFPDRVAGELFF. The DNA for the CDR3 is TGCGCCAGCAGCTTCCCAGACAGGGTGGCCGGGGAGCTGTTTTTT.

This chain links TRBV19 with TRBJ2-2; no firm D call. Deletions cut 1 base from V and 6 bases from J, with 6 bases between. The CDR3 has 13 amino acids. Germline CDR1 LNHDA, CDR2 SQIVND (reference sequence). CDR3 in amino acids: CASSIVQPGELFF. CDR3 nucleotide sequence: TGTGCCAGTAGTATAGTACAGCCCGGGGAGCTGTTTTTT.

V gene TRBV6-5 combines with J gene TRBJ2-3; perhaps D is TRBD1 or TRBD2 (5 bases each). Germline CDR1 is MNHEY and CDR2 is SVGAGI. V gave up 3 bases and J gave up 2 bases, with 12 bases separating them. The CDR3 length is 15 residues. The CDR3 coding sequence is TGTGCCAGCAGTTATGGGGGTAGGGTCACAGATACGCAGTATTTT. Protein sequence: CASSYGGRVTDTQYF.

The rearrangement uses TRBV24-1 and TRBJ2-5; 15 nucleotides align to TRBD2. The germline V gene has CDR1 KGHDR and CDR2 SFDVKD. The J segment lost 4 bases and the V segment lost 4 bases, leaving 3 bases of the junction unmatched. This CDR3 is 16 amino acids long. DNA for the CDR3: TGTGCCACCAGTGACTCGGGACTAGCGGGAGGAGAGACCCAGTACTTC. It codes for CATSDSGLAGGETQYF.

The rearrangement uses TRBV10-1 and TRBJ1-2; D ambiguous. The V end lost 3 bases, the J end lost 7 bases, and 18 bases lay between the germline ends. This CDR3 has 15 amino acids. Germline V gives CDR1 WNHNN, CDR2 SYGVQD (reference sequence). DNA for the CDR3: TGCGCCAGCAGTGAAATAAGGGATGGGAGTAGTGGCTACACCTTC. This codes for CASSEIRDGSSGYTF.

The chain employs TRBV5-4 and TRBJ2-3; perhaps TRBD2 as D (5 bases). The V gene's germline CDR1 is SGHNT and CDR2 YYREEE (reference sequence). The CDR3 sequence is 12 residues long. V lost 0 bases and J 7 bases, leaving 6 bases between the germline ends. CDR3 region: CASSLGENTQYF. CDR3 nucleotides: TGTGCCAGCAGCTTGGGGGAGAATACGCAGTATTTT.

V and J are TRBV7-3 and TRBJ2-1; 10 nucleotides match TRBD2. V dropped 5 bases and J dropped 10; count of bases not matched to a gene: 14. The CDR3 runs 16 residues. Germline V gene sequence: CDR1 SGHTA, CDR2 FQGTGA. The CDR3 loop reads CASSPRSGGGPLEQFF. The CDR3 nucleotides read TGTGCCAGCAGCCCCCGGAGCGGGGGGGGCCCCCTCGAGCAGTTCTTC.

The chain joins TRBV24-1 to TRBJ1-1; a weak D match, TRBD1 (5 bases). CDR1 KGHDR and CDR2 SFDVKD come from the germline V gene. Between the trimmed V and J ends, which lost 5 bases and 4 bases, there was a span of 13 bases. The CDR3 is 14 amino acids. The CDR3 bases are TGTGCCACCAGTGCCGCGGGGGGAAGCACTGAAGCTTTCTTT. It translates to CATSAAGGSTEAFF.

The rearrangement joins TRBV7-9 to TRBJ2-3; unclear D gene. V lost 7 bases and J 1 base, leaving 15 bases between the germline ends. Germline V gene sequence: CDR1 SEHNR, CDR2 FQNEAQ (reference sequence). The CDR3 spans 15 residues. The CDR3 DNA sequence: TGTGCCAGCAACCTCCCCGGGTTCGGCACAGATACGCAGTATTTT. Translation gives CASNLPGFGTDTQYF.

The chain combines TRBV3-1 (or the pseudogene TRBV3-2) with TRBJ1-5; D uncertain. The CDR3 spans 14 residues. The V gene lost 8 bases and the J gene lost 0 bases, with 11 bases spanning the gap. From germline, CDR1 is LGHDT and CDR2 YNNKEL (reference sequence). CDR3 sequence reads: CASSPYISNQPQHF. CDR3 DNA: TGTGCCAGCTCTCCATACATTAGCAATCAGCCCCAGCATTTT.